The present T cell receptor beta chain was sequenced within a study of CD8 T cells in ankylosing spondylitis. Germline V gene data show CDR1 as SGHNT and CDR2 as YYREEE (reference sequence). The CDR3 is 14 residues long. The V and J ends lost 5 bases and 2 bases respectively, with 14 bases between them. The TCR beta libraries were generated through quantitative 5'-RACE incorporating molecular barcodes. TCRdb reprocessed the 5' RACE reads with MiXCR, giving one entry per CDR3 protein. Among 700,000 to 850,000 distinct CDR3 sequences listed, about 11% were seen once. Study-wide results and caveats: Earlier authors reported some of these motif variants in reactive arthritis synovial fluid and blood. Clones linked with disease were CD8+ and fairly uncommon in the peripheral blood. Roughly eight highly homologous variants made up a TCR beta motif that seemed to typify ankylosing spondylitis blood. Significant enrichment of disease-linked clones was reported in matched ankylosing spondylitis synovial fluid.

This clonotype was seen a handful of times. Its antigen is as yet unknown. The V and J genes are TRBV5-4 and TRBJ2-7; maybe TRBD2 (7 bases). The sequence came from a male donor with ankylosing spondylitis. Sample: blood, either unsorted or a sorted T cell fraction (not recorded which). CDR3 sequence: CASRTWGGPYEQYF. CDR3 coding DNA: TGTGCCAGCAGGACTTGGGGGGGGCCCTACGAGCAGTACTTC.